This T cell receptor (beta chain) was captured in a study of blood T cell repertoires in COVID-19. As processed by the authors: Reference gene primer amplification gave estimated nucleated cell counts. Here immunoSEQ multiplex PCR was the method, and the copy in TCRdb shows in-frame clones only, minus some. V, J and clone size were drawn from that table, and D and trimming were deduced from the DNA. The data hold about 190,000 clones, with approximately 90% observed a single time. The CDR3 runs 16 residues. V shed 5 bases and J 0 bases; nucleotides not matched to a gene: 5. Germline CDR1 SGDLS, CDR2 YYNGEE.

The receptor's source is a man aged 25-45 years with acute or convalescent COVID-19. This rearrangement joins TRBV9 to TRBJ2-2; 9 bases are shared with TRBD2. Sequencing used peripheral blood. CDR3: CASRGSGGANTGELFF. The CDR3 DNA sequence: TGTGCCAGCAGGGGTAGCGGGGGAGCGAACACCGGGGAGCTGTTTTTT.